The source of this T cell receptor (beta chain) is a study of cytomegalovirus exposure and HLA in healthy donors (dated 2017 in TCRdb). The study in broad terms: An earlier analysis of some 600 of the donors reported around 280 Gb of sequence data and 90 million to 120 million unique TCR beta sequences obtained from approximately 180 million T cells. An early release covering about 600 HLA-typed donors comprised approximately 300 gigabases of sequencing data and tens of millions of unique TCR sequences. Of the 300 to 500 genotyped donors, less than 85% were placed in the genetic ancestry cluster associated with self-reported Caucasian donors. The study was designed to test whether signatures of past pathogen exposure could be identified by cataloging public T cell receptors. The T cell repertoires of 550 to 850 subjects were profiled by immunosequencing and related to cytomegalovirus serostatus. In addition to the first cohort of 500 to 850 subjects, a separate validation cohort of some 120 different subjects was used. To predict cytomegalovirus infection status, the study combined high-throughput TCR immunosequencing, statistical association of individual TCRs with disease status, and machine learning. In a later analysis, previously published TCR beta repertoires from several hundred donors were re-analyzed and high-resolution HLA genotyping was added so that TCR occurrence patterns could be studied. The later analysis used no new phenotypic data to find candidate immune exposures, relying instead on TCR beta sequences and their occurrence across donors. In an earlier analysis of a few hundred of the donors, high-throughput TCR beta sequencing was used to judge whether each TCR beta V gene segment behaved as functional or pseudogenic. Alongside the repertoire data, information on donor age, sex, ethnicity and CMV serostatus was compiled. Genome-wide SNP genotypes for about 65% of the roughly 700 donors were used in a later genetic analysis, which treated that subset as a discovery cohort. Every discovery cohort repertoire had been produced on one sequencing platform. Class I and class II HLA loci were covered by the typing at four-digit resolution. Typing coverage differed by locus: A, B, C, DRB1 and DQB1 were typed in roughly 620-640 donors, DQA1 in 500 to 550, DPA1 in 600 to 610, and DPB1 in 472. Roughly 5 DR-DQ haplotypes were handled as single units for association and clustering, since linkage in the cohort was strong. Among 398 genotyped donors of the cohort, an average of approximately 240,000 unique TCR beta nucleotide sequences were sequenced per donor, roughly 20% of them non-productive.

Notes on this clone: It lacks a known antigen.

Study-level results and caveats: A few of the identified cytomegalovirus-associated TCR beta chains were confirmed in vitro to be specific for cytomegalovirus antigens. Because HLA typing was missing for some donors at each locus, association tests included only the typed subset. A later genetic analysis reported fewer N-insertions in productive TCRs among donors in an Asian-associated ancestry cluster than the approximately 670-donor mean. A further reported finding was that TCR beta sequences accurately predicted the HLA-A and HLA-B alleles for most subjects in the first cohort. In both the original and validation cohorts, the classifier was reported to diagnose cytomegalovirus status with high specificity and sensitivity. When HLA alleles, especially DR and DQ, strongly co-occurred, attributing TCR associations to individual alleles was difficult. A later analysis found that HLA-associated TCR beta chains were more clonally expanded and had lower generation probabilities than equally common non-associated chains. Roughly 15 rarely observed V segments, including chromosome 9 orphons, were excluded from the earlier analysis of approximately 500 of the donors because counts were too low. The authors suggested that the approach could potentially be extended to other disease states and immunological phenotypes. In an earlier analysis of 587 of the donors, most TCR beta V segments were observed in productive rearrangements about 90% or about 30% of the time, broadly matching IMGT annotations. A group of highly shared sequence variants was considered likely to be a technical artifact of the sequencing pipeline. Because the 87-base-pair reads could not distinguish some IMGT-functional V segments, including TRBV6-2 and TRBV6-3, those segments were excluded. In a later analysis, several top co-occurrence clusters were reported to appear linked to parvovirus B19, influenza, CMV and Epstein-Barr virus. A later analysis found that most CMV-associated TCR beta chains appeared HLA-restricted, with HLA associations seemingly driven largely by CMV exposure. Correlated functional status among segregating V segments might reflect linkage disequilibrium, but an unknown experimental factor could not be ruled out. Immune exposure information for the cohort was limited to CMV serostatus. An association between a missense DCLRE1C variant and V-gene and J-gene trimming of TCR beta chains was found in a later genetic analysis and replicated in an independent cohort. The study gave a list of 150 to 200 TCR beta chains associated with cytomegalovirus. In a later analysis, more than 15,000 TCR beta sequences were associated with specific HLA alleles at a false discovery rate of 0.05. Roughly uniform sequencing depth across donors was assumed in presence/absence analyses, although this assumption may not hold. In a later analysis, the rate of TCR association differed among HLA loci, with DRB1 alleles having the most associated TCRs and HLA-C alleles having the fewest. While some public TCRs were present in many individuals, most TCR sequences turned up only very rarely across donors. The cohort was sequenced for TCR beta chains only, and without alpha or paired-chain data the features that could be detected were limited.

Library creation used the immunoSEQ multiplex PCR assay. For the multiplex PCR, a mixture combining 60 forward primers for TCR Vbeta segments and 13 reverse primers for TCR Jbeta segments was used. Amplification of the CDR3 region of rearranged TCR beta genes was performed with a multiplex PCR assay on genomic DNA. The amplified TCR beta libraries were sequenced on the Illumina HiSeq System as 87-base-pair reads. Processing in the source paper ran as follows. Across the 700 or so repertoires, a later analysis counted tens of millions of unique TCR beta chains, roughly 11 million of which were shared by at least two donors. Raw reads were error-corrected and collapsed into unique sequences by a nearest-neighbor algorithm in which closely related sequences were merged to remove PCR and sequencing errors. Alignment of CDR3 sequences to IMGT reference sequences was used to assign V, D and J gene segments. Each retained sequence needed at least a six-nucleotide match to both a V gene segment and a J gene segment. Rearrangements were called productive when the CDR3 lacked stop codons and stayed in frame with V and J; all others were non-productive. Following IMGT convention, CDR3 was defined as the stretch from the second conserved V-encoded cysteine up to the conserved J-encoded phenylalanine. The earlier analysis of 587 of the donors excluded sequences that lacked an unambiguous match to a single V gene segment. An earlier analysis of several hundred of the donors called V segments functional above 56.7% productive rearrangements and segregating when the between-donor standard deviation exceeded 5%. To diagnose cytomegalovirus status from the catalog of TCR beta chain sequences, a statistical classification framework was built. V and J gene assignment, in a later analysis, came from comparing TCR nucleotide sequences with IMGT/GENE-DB human TR gene sequences. The TCRdist pipeline was used in a later analysis to assign CDR3 sequences and most-parsimonious VDJ recombination scenarios. In a later analysis, each TCR beta chain was defined by its CDR3 amino acid sequence together with its V-gene family, and reads lacking a unique V-gene family were excluded. To address suspected cross-contamination and a sequencing artifact, a later analysis removed 550 to 750 highly shared, low-generation-probability nucleotide sequences. A later analysis calculated a clonal expansion index for each public chain from normalized within-repertoire ranks of inferred template counts. Generation probabilities in a later analysis came from a VDJ recombination model fitted to out-of-frame rearrangements, and those results were checked against IGoR. In a later analysis, TCR-TCR, TCR-HLA and TCR-CMV co-occurrence was scored with hypergeometric tests, and a repertoire-size bias correction was applied to TCR pairs. To estimate false discovery rates, a later analysis permuted the HLA or CMV assignments 20 times. In a later analysis, co-occurring TCRs were grouped with DBSCAN, and TCRdist sequence similarity was added when clustering was performed within HLA-allele-positive subsets. For co-occurrence clustering, repertoires with fewer than 30,000 or more than 120,000 public chains were excluded, along with four or five repertoires with anomalous nucleotide sharing. TCRdb provides this immuneACCESS table in a form limited to in-frame rearrangements. Some clones are lacking; in checked studies, under half of them reflect an unresolved V gene, and why the rest are absent is not known. V and J calls and clone size are copied from that table; D and trimming were computed from the DNA. The sample table records roughly 120,000 clones. Clones ranked in the top ten supply over 0.8% of the sample.

V has 0 bases trimmed and J has 2 bases trimmed; junction bases matching no gene number 3. The CDR3 goes from the cysteine to the phenylalanine over 15 residues. Only the CDR3 part of the read is kept: 45 bases, read in frame from the first base. The germline V gene (reference sequence) yields GTSNPN for CDR1 and SVGIG for CDR2. The cohort was made up of 650 to 700 healthy bone marrow donors. All cohort members were sampled while nominally healthy, although unrecorded immune exposures were likely present. The donor tested CMV seronegative, placing the donor among the approximately 360 seronegative members of the cohort. A peripheral blood sample was provided by each donor, and peripheral blood mononuclear cells were used for TCR beta sequencing. Genomic DNA was extracted from the blood cell samples with the Qiagen DNeasy Blood Extraction Kit.

The TCR sequence derives from a young man in good health and CMV-seronegative. The sequencing input was PBMCs. Here the chain combines TRBV30 and TRBJ2-1, and 8 bases in between align with TRBD2. CDR3 reads: CAWSVVAGPYNEQFF. The DNA reads TGTGCCTGGAGTGTTGTAGCGGGACCCTACAATGAGCAGTTCTTC. Full variable domain (CDR3 extended with the reference TRBV30 and TRBJ2-1 proteins): SQTIHQWPATLVQPVGSPLSLECTVEGTSNPNLYWYRQAAGRGLQLLFYSVGIGQISSEVPQNLSASRPQDRQFILSSKKLLLSDSGFYLCAWSVVAGPYNEQFFGPGTRLTVL.